This section outlines one T cell receptor beta chain sequence together with its context. Its antigen is undetermined. Then a second PCR, running roughly 7 to 11 cycles, was carried out with a sample-barcoded 5' primer and a J-beta primer mix. TCRdb reprocessed the 5' RACE reads via MiXCR and lists one record per CDR3 protein. The sample comprises more than 900,000 distinct CDR3 sequences, 25% of which are singletons, and less than 0.85% rests with the top ten. Germline CDR1 reads SQVTM; CDR2 reads ANQGSEA. V gave up 4 bases and J gave up 0 bases, with 9 bases separating them. The CDR3 has 14 amino acids. The entry originates in a study of blood T cells in healthy people across ages. Across the study: When template switching was applied, about one barcoded beta molecule was captured per two T cells. Study-level points and caveats: In these data, TCR beta diversity tracked strongly with naive T cell percentage.

These data are also associated with another study on T cells of mothers and their children.

The chain uses TRBV29-1 and TRBJ1-4; D gene unclear. This receptor was obtained from a girl between 2 and 10 years old in good health. The sequenced sample consisted of blood. CDR3 protein: CSVVGSPTNEKLFF. CDR3 in DNA: TGCAGCGTTGTCGGGAGTCCAACTAATGAAAAACTGTTTTTT.